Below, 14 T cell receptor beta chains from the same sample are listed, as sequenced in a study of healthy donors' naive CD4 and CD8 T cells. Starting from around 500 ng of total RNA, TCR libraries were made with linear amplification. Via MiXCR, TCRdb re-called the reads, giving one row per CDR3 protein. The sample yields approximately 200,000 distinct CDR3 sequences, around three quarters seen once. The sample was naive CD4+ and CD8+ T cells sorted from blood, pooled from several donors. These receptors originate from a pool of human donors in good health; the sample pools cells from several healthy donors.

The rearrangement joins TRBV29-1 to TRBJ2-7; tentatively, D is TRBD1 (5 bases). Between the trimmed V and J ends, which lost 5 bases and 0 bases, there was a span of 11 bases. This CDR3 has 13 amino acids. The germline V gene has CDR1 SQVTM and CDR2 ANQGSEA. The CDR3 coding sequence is TGCAGCGTTTTTGACAGCTACTCCTACGAGCAGTACTTC. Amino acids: CSVFDSYSYEQYF.

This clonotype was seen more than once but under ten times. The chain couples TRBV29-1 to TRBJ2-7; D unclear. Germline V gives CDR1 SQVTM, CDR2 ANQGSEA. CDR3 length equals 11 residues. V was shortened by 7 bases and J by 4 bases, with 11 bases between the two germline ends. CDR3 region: CSGVVRYEQYF. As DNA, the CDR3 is TGCAGCGGGGTGGTCCGGTACGAGCAGTACTTC.

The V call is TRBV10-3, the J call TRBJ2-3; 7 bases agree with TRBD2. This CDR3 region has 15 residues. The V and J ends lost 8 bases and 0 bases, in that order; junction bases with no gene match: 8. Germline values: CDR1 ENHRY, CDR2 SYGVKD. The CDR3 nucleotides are TGTGCCATCGGTGGCGGGAGCGATAGCACAGATACGCAGTATTTT. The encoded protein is CAIGGGSDSTDTQYF.

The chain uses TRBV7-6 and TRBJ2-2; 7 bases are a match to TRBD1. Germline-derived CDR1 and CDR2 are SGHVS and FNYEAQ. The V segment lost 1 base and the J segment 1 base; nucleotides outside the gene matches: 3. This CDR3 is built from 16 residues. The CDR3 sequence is CASSLGTGGNTGELFF. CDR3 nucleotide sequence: TGTGCCAGCAGCTTAGGGACAGGCGGGAACACCGGGGAGCTGTTTTTT. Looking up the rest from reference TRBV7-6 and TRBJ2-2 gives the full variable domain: GAGVSQSPRYKVTKRGQDVALRCDPISGHVSLYWYRQALGQGPEFLTYFNYEAQQDKSGLPNDRFSAERPEGSISTLTIQRTEQRDSAMYRCASSLGTGGNTGELFFGEGSRLTVL.

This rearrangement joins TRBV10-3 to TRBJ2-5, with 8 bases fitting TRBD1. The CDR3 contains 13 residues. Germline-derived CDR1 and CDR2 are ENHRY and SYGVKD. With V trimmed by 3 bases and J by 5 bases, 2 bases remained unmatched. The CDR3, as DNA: TGTGCCATCAGTGACAGGGGGCGGGAGACCCAGTACTTC. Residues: CAISDRGRETQYF.

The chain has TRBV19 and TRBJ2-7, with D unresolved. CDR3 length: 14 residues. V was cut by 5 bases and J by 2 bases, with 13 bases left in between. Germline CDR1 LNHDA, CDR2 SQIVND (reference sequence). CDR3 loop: CASSPSLGPYEQYF. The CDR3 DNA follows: TGTGCCAGTAGTCCCTCGCTAGGTCCCTACGAGCAGTACTTC. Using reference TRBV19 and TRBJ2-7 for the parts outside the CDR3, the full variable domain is DGGITQSPKYLFRKEGQNVTLSCEQNLNHDAMYWYRQDPGQGLRLIYYSQIVNDFQKGDIAEGYSVSREKKESFPLTVTSAQKNPTAFYLCASSPSLGPYEQYFGPGTRLTVT.

CDR3 sequence (DNA): TGTGCCAGCAGCTCGACAGTCTCTGGAAACACCATATATTTT. It encodes CASSSTVSGNTIYF. The rearrangement links TRBV12-3 or TRBV12-4 to TRBJ1-3; D perhaps matches TRBD1 (5 bases). The V gene lost 6 bases and the J gene lost 0 bases, with 9 bases spanning the gap. This CDR3 spans 14 amino acids.

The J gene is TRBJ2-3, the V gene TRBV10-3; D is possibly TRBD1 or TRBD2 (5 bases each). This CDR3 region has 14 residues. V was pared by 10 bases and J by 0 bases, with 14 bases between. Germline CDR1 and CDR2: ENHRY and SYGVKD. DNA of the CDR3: TGTGCCACCCGGGACGGACTCAGCACAGATACGCAGTATTTT. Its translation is CATRDGLSTDTQYF.

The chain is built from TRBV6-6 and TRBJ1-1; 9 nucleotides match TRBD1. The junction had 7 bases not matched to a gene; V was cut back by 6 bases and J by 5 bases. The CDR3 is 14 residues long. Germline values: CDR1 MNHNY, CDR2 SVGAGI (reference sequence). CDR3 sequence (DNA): TGTGCCAGCAGACCCGGGACAGGGTGGACTGAAGCTTTCTTT. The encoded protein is CASRPGTGWTEAFF.

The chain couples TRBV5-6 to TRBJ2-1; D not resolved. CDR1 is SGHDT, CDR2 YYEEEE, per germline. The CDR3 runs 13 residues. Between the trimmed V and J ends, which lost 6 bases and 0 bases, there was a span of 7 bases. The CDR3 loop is CASTRVSYNEQFF. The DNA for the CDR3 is TGTGCCAGCACCCGAGTCTCCTACAATGAGCAGTTCTTC.

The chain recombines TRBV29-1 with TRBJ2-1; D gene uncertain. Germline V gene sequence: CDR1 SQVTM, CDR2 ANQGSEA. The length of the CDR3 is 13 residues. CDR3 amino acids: CGSRPGSYNEQFF. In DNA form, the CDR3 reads TGCGGCTCCCGGCCTGGGTCCTACAATGAGCAGTTCTTC.

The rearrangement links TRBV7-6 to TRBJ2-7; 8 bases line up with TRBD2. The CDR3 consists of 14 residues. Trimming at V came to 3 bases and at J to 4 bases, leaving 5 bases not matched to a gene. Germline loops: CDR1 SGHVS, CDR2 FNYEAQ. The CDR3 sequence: CASSLTSEGYEQYF. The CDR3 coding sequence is TGTGCCAGCAGCTTGACTAGCGAGGGTTACGAGCAGTACTTC.

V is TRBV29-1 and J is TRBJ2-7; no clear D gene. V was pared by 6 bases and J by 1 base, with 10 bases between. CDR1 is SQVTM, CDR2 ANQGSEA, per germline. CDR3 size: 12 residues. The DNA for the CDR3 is TGCAGCGTACGACTGGGATCCTACGAGCAGTACTTC. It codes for CSVRLGSYEQYF.

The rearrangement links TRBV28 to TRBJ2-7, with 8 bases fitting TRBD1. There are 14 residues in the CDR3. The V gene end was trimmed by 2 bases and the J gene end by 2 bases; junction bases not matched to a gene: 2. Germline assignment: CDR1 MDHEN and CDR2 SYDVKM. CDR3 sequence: CASSLPGGTYEQYF. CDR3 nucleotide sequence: TGTGCCAGCAGTTTACCAGGGGGCACCTACGAGCAGTACTTC.